These T cell receptor beta chains were read from a single sample in a study of metastatic and nonmetastatic thyroid tumors. Through MiXCR, TCRdb re-clonotyped the PCR reads. The sample shows approximately 4,900 clones, over 25% of them seen only once. Sequencing was performed on adjacent normal tissue. These receptors were collected from a female donor with papillary thyroid cancer or a benign thyroid nodule (not recorded which). Some clones in this sample may be carry-over from other donors' samples. CDR3s include the opening cysteine and the closing phenylalanine or tryptophan. A D gene is named only where the DNA matches it firmly. Not every row has a clone size; where given, it reads once, few, many or a size class.

J,size,V,D,DNA,CDR3
TRBJ2-7,.,TRBV20-1,.,TGCAGTGCGACCCGGGACACCAACGAGCAGTACTTC,CSATRDTNEQYF
TRBJ2-6,.,TRBV5-4,.,TGTGCCAGCAGCTTGACGGAGGGGTCTGGGGCCAACGTCCTGACTTTC,CASSLTEGSGANVLTF
TRBJ1-1,few,TRBV6-5,TRBD1,TGTGCCAGCAGGTACAGACAGGGGACTAACACTGAAGCTTTCTTT,CASRYRQGTNTEAFF
TRBJ2-7,.,TRBV6-1,.,TGTGCCAGCAGTCGCCGGGACCTACGTCTCTACGAGCAGTACTTC,CASSRRDLRLYEQYF
TRBJ1-1,medium-sized,TRBV6-1,.,TGTGCCAGCAGGACAACCGGGACTCAGAACACTGAAGCTTTCTTT,CASRTTGTQNTEAFF
TRBJ2-3,few,TRBV6-5,TRBD2,TGTGCCAGCAGTTACTCTTGGACTAGCGGGAAGGCAGATACGCAGTATTTT,CASSYSWTSGKADTQYF
TRBJ1-2,large,TRBV7-9,.,TGTGCCAGCAGCTTATGGTTGGCAGGCGATGGCTACACCTTC,CASSLWLAGDGYTF
TRBJ2-3,few,TRBV28,TRBD1,TGTTCCAGCAGTCCTGGGACAGTGAGGACAGATGCGCAGTATTTT,CSSSPGTVRTDAQYF
TRBJ2-7,.,TRBV20-1,.,TGCAGTGCTGAGACACCCGGGACTGGCAGCTACGAGCAGTACTTC,CSAETPGTGSYEQYF
TRBJ2-2,.,TRBV2,.,TGTGCCAGCAGTGAGTTTTGGGATTTTACCGGGGAGCTGTTTTTT,CASSEFWDFTGELFF
TRBJ2-7,large,TRBV20-1,TRBD2,TGCAGTGCTCCAAATCCCGGGACTAGCGGGAGTGTCTACGAGCAGTACTTC,CSAPNPGTSGSVYEQYF
TRBJ2-3,medium-sized,TRBV2,TRBD2,TGTGCCAGCAGTGATAGGACTAGCGGGAGTTATACGCAGTATTTT,CASSDRTSGSYTQYF
TRBJ1-4,medium-sized,TRBV10-3,TRBD1,TGTGCCATCAGCGAGACAGGGCTGGATGAAAAACTGTTTTTT,CAISETGLDEKLFF
TRBJ2-7,few,TRBV6-4,.,TGTGCCAGCAGTGCTCCCCGGGTCCGAACATTACACTACGAGCAGTACTTC,CASSAPRVRTLHYEQYF
TRBJ2-7,medium-sized,TRBV6-1,.,TGTGCCAGCAAGCAACGGGACAACCCTCAATACTTC,CASKQRDNPQYF